Detailed here is one T cell receptor beta chain. Its antigen is not identified. This record comes from a study of T cells in localized non-small cell lung cancer. Study conclusions and caveats: Higher T cell density in the blood was associated with longer overall survival, whereas higher adjacent-lung clonality associated with shorter survival. Uninvolved adjacent lung showed peak T cell clonality, exceeding tumor. Appearances in adjacent lung were noted for a median 57 of the top 100 tumor clones.

Sequencing used immunoSEQ multiplex PCR; TCRdb keeps in-frame clones, though not all of them. This sample has about 720 clones; 25% occur once, and the top ten carry 15% to 20%. This sequence was found in a male donor older than 55 with stage III squamous cell lung carcinoma. Sequenced here: lung tumor tissue, sampled before any cancer treatment.

As DNA, the CDR3 is TGTGCCAGCAGCCCCAGCGGGGGGGTGGGCAAAAACATTCAGTACTTC. It encodes CASSPSGGVGKNIQYF. The genes are TRBV11-3 and TRBJ2-4; 10 bases match TRBD2. This CDR3 region has 16 residues. The V segment lost 5 bases and the J segment 3 bases; nucleotides outside the gene matches: 7. Germline CDR1 reads SGHNT; CDR2 reads YENEEA. The full variable domain, completed using reference TRBV11-3 and TRBJ2-4, is EAGVVQSPRYKIIEKKQPVAFWCNPISGHNTLYWYLQNLGQGPELLIRYENEEAVDDSQLPKDRFSAERLKGVDSTLKIQPAELGDSAVYLCASSPSGGVGKNIQYFGAGTRLSVL.